The 2 T cell receptor beta chains below come from one sample, sequenced in a study of shared clonotypes between healthy human individuals (TCRdb year 2020). For the CD8 naive samples, CD45RO-negative cells were positively selected for CCR7, yielding a CD45RA+CCR7+ population from which TemRA cells were excluded. The library was obtained by the immunoSEQ multiplex PCR assay. TCRdb provides this immuneACCESS table in a form limited to in-frame rearrangements. Some clones are lacking; in checked studies, under half of them reflect an unresolved V gene, and why the rest are absent is not known. For this sample the table gives about 1,800,000 clones, of which about 95% were detected only once. 1% to 1.5% of the sample belongs to the ten largest clones. Material: naive CD8+ T cells sorted from blood. Reading the label with the study, this specimen's cell subset or site is: CD45RA+CCR7+. Receptor source: a young man in good health.

A single count supports this clone. J is TRBJ1-2 and V is TRBV28, with unresolved D. V was shortened by 1 base and J by 1 base, with 16 bases between the two germline ends. Looked up from germline, CDR1 is MDHEN and CDR2 is SYDVKM. This CDR3 comprises 17 residues. CDR3 in DNA: TGTGCCAGCAGTTTATCGACCCTCGAACAGATTAACTATGGCTACACCTTC. Its protein product is CASSLSTLEQINYGYTF.

The rearrangement links TRBV13 to TRBJ2-2; no firm D call. CDR1 and CDR2 (germline): PRHDT, FYEKMQ (reference sequence). This CDR3 comprises 12 residues. Trimming left V 5 bases short and J 6 bases short, with 7 bases between. CDR3 sequence (DNA): TGTGCCAGCAGCCTCCCCCCCGGGGAGCTGTTTTTT. Encoded protein: CASSLPPGELFF. The full variable domain, its missing parts supplied by reference TRBV13 and TRBJ2-2, is AAGVIQSPRHLIKEKRETATLKCYPIPRHDTVYWYQQGPGQDPQFLISFYEKMQSDKGSIPDRFSAQQFSDYHSELNMSSLELGDSALYFCASSLPPGELFFGEGSRLTVL.